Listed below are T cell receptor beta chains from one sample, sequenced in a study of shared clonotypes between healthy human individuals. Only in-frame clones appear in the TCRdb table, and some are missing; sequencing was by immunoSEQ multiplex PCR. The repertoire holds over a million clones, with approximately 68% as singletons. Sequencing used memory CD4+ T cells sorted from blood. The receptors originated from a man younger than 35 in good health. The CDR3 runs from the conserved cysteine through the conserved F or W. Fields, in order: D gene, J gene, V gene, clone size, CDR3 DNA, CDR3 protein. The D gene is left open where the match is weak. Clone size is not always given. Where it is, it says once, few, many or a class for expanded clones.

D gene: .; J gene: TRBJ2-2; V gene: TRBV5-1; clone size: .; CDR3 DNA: TGCGCCAGCTCCGCCGAGAACACCGGGGAGCTGTTTTTT; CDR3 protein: CASSAENTGELFF
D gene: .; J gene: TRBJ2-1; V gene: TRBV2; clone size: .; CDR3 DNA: TGTGCCAGCAGTGGACAAGGATTCAATGAGCAGTTCTTC; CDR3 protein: CASSGQGFNEQFF
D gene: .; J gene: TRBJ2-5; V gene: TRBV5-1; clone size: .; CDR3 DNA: TGCGCCAGCCGAGGGTCCCCGTACCAAGAGACCCAGTACTTC; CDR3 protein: CASRGSPYQETQYF
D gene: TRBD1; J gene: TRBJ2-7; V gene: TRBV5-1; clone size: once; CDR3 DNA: TGCGCCAGCAGCTTCTGGACAGGGGTCAACTACGAGCAGTACTTC; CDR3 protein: CASSFWTGVNYEQYF
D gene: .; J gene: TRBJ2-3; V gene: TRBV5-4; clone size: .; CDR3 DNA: TGTGCCAGCAGCCCAACATCGGACCCGTCCGCAAATACGCAGTATTTT; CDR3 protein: CASSPTSDPSANTQYF
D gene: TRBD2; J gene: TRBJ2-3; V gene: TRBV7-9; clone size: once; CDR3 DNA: TGTGCCGTAGGACTAGCGGGGGGGAAAGATACGCAGTATTTT; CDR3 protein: CAVGLAGGKDTQYF
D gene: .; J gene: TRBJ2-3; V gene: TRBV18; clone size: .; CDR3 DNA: TGTGCCAGCTCACCTGACAACACAGATACGCAGTATTTT; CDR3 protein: CASSPDNTDTQYF
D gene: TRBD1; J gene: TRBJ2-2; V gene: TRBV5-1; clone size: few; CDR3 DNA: TGCGCCAGCAGCTCAGGACAGGGGGTATGGGAGCTGTTTTTT; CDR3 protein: CASSSGQGVWELFF
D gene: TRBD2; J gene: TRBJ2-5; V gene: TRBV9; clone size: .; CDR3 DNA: TGTGCCAGCGGCGGGACTAGCGGGGAGACCCAGTACTTC; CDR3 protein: CASGGTSGETQYF
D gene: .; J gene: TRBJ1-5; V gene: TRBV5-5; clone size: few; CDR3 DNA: TGTGCCAGCAGCTTGTTGAAAAGCAATCAGCCCCAGCATTTT; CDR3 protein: CASSLLKSNQPQHF
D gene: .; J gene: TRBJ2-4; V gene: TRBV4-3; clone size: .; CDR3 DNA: TGCGCCAGCAGCCAAGAGGGCGGAGGCGGGAAGTTAGCCAAAAACATTCAGTACTTC; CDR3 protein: CASSQEGGGGKLAKNIQYF
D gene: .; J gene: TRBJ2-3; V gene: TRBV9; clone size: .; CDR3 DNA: TGTGCCAGCAGCCCCCATCCCACAGATACGCAGTATTTT; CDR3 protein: CASSPHPTDTQYF
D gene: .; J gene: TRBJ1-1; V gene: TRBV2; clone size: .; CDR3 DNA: TGTGCCAGCAGTGAAAAATTCGGGAACACTGAAGCTTTCTTT; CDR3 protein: CASSEKFGNTEAFF
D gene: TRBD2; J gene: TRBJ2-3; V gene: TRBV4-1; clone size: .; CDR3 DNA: TGCGCCAGCAGCTTAGCGGGAGTCTGGGCAGATACGCAGTATTTT; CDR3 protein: CASSLAGVWADTQYF
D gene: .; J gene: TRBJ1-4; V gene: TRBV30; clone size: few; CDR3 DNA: TGTGCCTGGAGTGTCAGGGTAGGGGAAAAACTGTTTTTT; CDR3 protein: CAWSVRVGEKLFF
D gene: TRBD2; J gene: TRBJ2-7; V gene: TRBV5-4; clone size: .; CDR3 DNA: TGTGCCAGCAGCTTGGCCGGGGGGGCCGCCTACGAGCAGTACTTC; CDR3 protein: CASSLAGGAAYEQYF
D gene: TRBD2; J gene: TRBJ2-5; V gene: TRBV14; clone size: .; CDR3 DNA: TGTGCCAGCAGCCGCGACCGAGGCGGGGGGGCCGGGGAGACCCAGTACTTC; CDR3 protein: CASSRDRGGGAGETQYF
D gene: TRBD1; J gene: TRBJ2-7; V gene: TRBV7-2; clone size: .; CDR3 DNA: TGTGCCAGCAGCTTCGGGACAGGGGGGGTTCTCCGCTACGAGCAGTACTTC; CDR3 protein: CASSFGTGGVLRYEQYF
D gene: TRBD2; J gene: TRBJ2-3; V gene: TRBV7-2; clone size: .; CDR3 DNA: TGTGCCAGCAGCTTAAGGGGACTAGACCCAACTAGCACAGATACGCAGTATTTT; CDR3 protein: CASSLRGLDPTSTDTQYF
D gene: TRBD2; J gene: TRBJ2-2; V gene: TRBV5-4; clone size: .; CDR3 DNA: TGTGCCAGCAGCTGGGCGTCTAGCGGGAGTACCGGGGAGCTGTTTTTT; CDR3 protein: CASSWASSGSTGELFF
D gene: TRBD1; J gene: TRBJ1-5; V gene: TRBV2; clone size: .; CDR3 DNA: TGTGCCAGCAGTGAGGGAGGGGGCGGTAATCAGCCCCAGCATTTT; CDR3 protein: CASSEGGGGNQPQHF
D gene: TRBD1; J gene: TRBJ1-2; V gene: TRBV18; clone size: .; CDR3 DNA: TGTGCCAGCTCACCTTCCGGGACAGCTTATGGCTACACCTTC; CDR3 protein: CASSPSGTAYGYTF
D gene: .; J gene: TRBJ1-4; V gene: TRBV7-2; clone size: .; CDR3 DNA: TGTGCCAGCAGCTTACAACAGACACATAATGAAAAACTGTTTTTT; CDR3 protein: CASSLQQTHNEKLFF